These 3 T cell receptor beta chains were sequenced from one sample in a study of shared clonotypes between healthy human individuals. CD8 cells regarded as naive lacked CD45RO, were positively chosen for CCR7, and omitted terminally differentiated effector memory CD45RA+ cells. Clones were read by immunoSEQ multiplex PCR, and TCRdb kept only the in-frame ones, dropping some. This repertoire shows around 580,000 clones, about 98% found once; its top ten account for around 0.3%. Input material: naive CD8+ T cells sorted from blood. These receptors originate from a man aged 30 to 45 in good health.

J is TRBJ2-7 and V is TRBV6-9; 9 bases align to TRBD2. Germline trimming cut 0 bases from V and 6 bases from J; bases unmatched to any gene: 9. The CDR3 has 16 residues. Per the germline V gene, CDR1 is MNHGY and CDR2 is SVAAGI. Written as DNA, the CDR3 is TGTGCCAGCAGTTATTCTATAGGTAGCGGGAGTTCCGAGCAGTACTTC. This translates into CASSYSIGSGSSEQYF.

V is TRBV7-6 and J is TRBJ2-3, with 7 bases that match TRBD2. Germline-derived CDR1 and CDR2 are SGHVS and FNYEAQ. This CDR3 is 17 amino acids long. Unmatched junction bases numbered 9, after V lost 1 base and J lost 2 bases. The CDR3 is CASSLDWERGYTDTQYF. CDR3 bases: TGTGCCAGCAGCTTAGATTGGGAGCGGGGATACACAGATACGCAGTATTTT.

J is TRBJ2-1 and V is TRBV2; 11 positions match TRBD2. The CDR3 loop spans 16 amino acids. The V segment lost 8 bases and the J segment 2 bases; nucleotides outside the gene matches: 8. Germline lookup yields CDR1 SNHLY and CDR2 FYNNEI. CDR3 DNA sequence: TGTGCCAGCCCTGGAACTAGCGGGGGTACCTACAATGAGCAGTTCTTC. Protein sequence: CASPGTSGGTYNEQFF.